This TCR beta chain derives from a study of T cell repertoires in cytomegalovirus infection. Study details: Shared public TCR beta signatures pointed to both CMV infection and a matching HLA type.

Study-wide points: HLA-C-restricted CMV clonotypes gave the most frequent clonotype in two of eight donors. Frequencies of public TCR beta families were cumulated, and this identified carriers of CMV plus the relevant HLA.

MiXCR was run by TCRdb on the reads, yielding one entry per CDR3 protein. The profile shows hundreds of thousands of distinct CDR3 sequences, more than 40% of them singletons. This clonotype has a handful of counts. The antigen is not known. With 4 bases clipped from V and 6 bases from J, the junction kept 10 bases outside the gene matches. The length of the CDR3 is 17 residues. Germline values: CDR1 SGHNT, CDR2 YENEEA. The clonotype originates from a human donor in good health (CMV status not recorded). Some clones in this sample may be carry-over from other donors' samples. The material sequenced was cultured PBMCs, taken from culture after CMV antigen stimulation. The chain has TRBV11-3 and TRBJ2-1; TRBD2 matches 12 bases. CDR3 amino acids: CASSSGQTSGGSNEQFF. The DNA for the CDR3 is TGTGCCAGCAGCTCAGGTCAAACTAGCGGGGGGTCCAATGAGCAGTTCTTC.